The 22 T cell receptor beta chains reported below all come from one sample, sequenced in a study of cytomegalovirus exposure and HLA in healthy donors. Use of 60 Vbeta and 13 Jbeta primers characterized the PCR. Assay: immunoSEQ multiplex PCR; the TCRdb copy retains only in-frame clones and omits some. Of 120,000 or so clones listed, about 80% are singletons. Sequencing used PBMCs. The receptor source for this set is a man aged 30 to 45 in good health and CMV-seropositive.

The V and J genes are TRBV9 and TRBJ1-2, with D possibly being TRBD1 (5 bases). The germline V gene has CDR1 SGDLS and CDR2 YYNGEE. The CDR3 runs 16 residues. V was trimmed by 4 bases and J by 5 bases, leaving 21 bases between them. CDR3 in DNA: TGTGCCAGCAGCCCTGGAGGAGGGGCGATAACATATGGCTACACCTTC. Amino acid sequence: CASSPGGGAITYGYTF.

The chain links TRBV6-6 to TRBJ2-7, with TRBD1 matching 7 bases. The CDR3 has 12 amino acids. Germline V gives CDR1 MNHNY, CDR2 SVGAGI (reference sequence). J lost 6 bases, V lost 6 bases, and 5 bases had no gene match. The CDR3 DNA reads as TGTGCCAGCAGACCCGCAGGGGGCGAGCAGTACTTC. As protein: CASRPAGGEQYF.

This clone showed up just a few times. The chain recombines TRBV15 with TRBJ1-2, with D unresolved. Germline-derived CDR1 and CDR2 are LNHNV and YYDKDF (reference sequence). V was clipped by 0 bases and J by 4 bases, with 12 bases between them. The CDR3 is 15 amino acids. The CDR3 DNA follows: TGTGCCACCAGCAGAGATTACCCACAATCCTATGGCTACACCTTC. Translated, it gives CATSRDYPQSYGYTF. The full variable domain, completed using reference TRBV15 and TRBJ1-2, is DAMVIQNPRYQVTQFGKPVTLSCSQTLNHNVMYWYQQKSSQAPKLLFHYYDKDFNNEADTPDNFQSRRPNTSFCFLDIRSPGLGDTAMYLCATSRDYPQSYGYTFGSGTRLTVV.

The chain has TRBV6-6 and TRBJ1-1; 8 positions agree with TRBD1. Germline-derived CDR1 and CDR2 are MNHNY and SVGAGI (reference sequence). V shed 4 bases and J 1 base; nucleotides not matched to a gene: 5. The CDR3 runs to 15 residues. CDR3: CASSSGTGWNTEAFF. CDR3 sequence (DNA): TGTGCCAGCAGTTCCGGGACAGGTTGGAACACTGAAGCTTTCTTT.

The chain uses TRBV6-1 and TRBJ2-7; TRBD1 matches 7 bases. Germline CDR1 is MNHNS and CDR2 is SASEGT. The CDR3 totals 15 residues. V shed 3 bases and J 1 base; nucleotides not matched to a gene: 6. CDR3 sequence: CASSEGQGESYEQYF. The CDR3 DNA reads TGTGCCAGCAGTGAGGGGCAGGGGGAATCCTACGAGCAGTACTTC.

J is TRBJ1-5 and V is TRBV6-5; 9 nucleotides align to TRBD1. This CDR3 spans 13 amino acids. Germline V CDR1 and CDR2: MNHEY, SVGAGI. J was trimmed by 11 bases and V by 5 bases; bases with no gene match: 7. This CDR3 is CASSLTRDRAQHF. CDR3 DNA sequence: TGTGCCAGCAGTCTAACCCGGGACAGGGCCCAGCATTTT.

The genes are TRBV4-3 and TRBJ1-2; 8 bases map to TRBD1. The CDR3 extends over 16 amino acids. The V and J ends lost 1 base and 5 bases, in that order; junction bases with no gene match: 9. Germline CDR1 LGHNA, CDR2 YSLEER. This CDR3 reads CASSQVGPGGLYGYTF. CDR3 sequence (DNA): TGCGCCAGCAGCCAAGTCGGGCCAGGGGGCCTGTATGGCTACACCTTC.

Turning to this clone: A read error may account for a junction end that differs from germline. J is TRBJ2-2 and V is TRBV5-1; the D gene is possibly TRBD2 (6 bases). Looked up from germline, CDR1 is SGHRS and CDR2 is YFSETQ. This CDR3 region has 14 residues. The chain's CDR3 is CASSWDRAGGELLF. The DNA for the CDR3 is TGCGCCAGCAGCTGGGATCGCGCAGGCGGGGAGCTGCTTTTT.

About this clone itself: Other DNA sequences in the same sample also yield this CDR3. The CDR3 loop reads CASSRDRGEETQYF. CDR3 DNA sequence: TGTGCCAGTAGCCGGGACAGGGGGGAAGAGACCCAGTACTTC. V usage is TRBV2 and J usage is TRBJ2-5; 11 bases fit TRBD1. CDR3 length equals 14 residues. Unmatched junction bases numbered 6, after V lost 9 bases and J lost 3 bases. The germline V gene has CDR1 SNHLY and CDR2 FYNNEI.

The chain carries TRBV25-1 and TRBJ1-6, with a tentative D call TRBD1 (5 bases). The V and J ends lost 8 bases and 5 bases respectively, with 10 bases between them. CDR1 is MGHDK, CDR2 SYGVNS, per germline. The CDR3 runs to 13 residues. The CDR3 nucleotides are TGTGCCAGCTCACGCAGGGATAATTCACCCCTCCACTTT. It encodes CASSRRDNSPLHF.

This clone was found once. The CDR3 region has the DNA TGTGCCATCAGTGAGTCGCAGGATCAGCCCCAGCATTTT. It is translated as CAISESQDQPQHF. The genes are TRBV10-3 and TRBJ1-5; no reliable D call. The CDR3 is 13 amino acids. Germline-derived CDR1 and CDR2 are ENHRY and SYGVKD. Trimming pared 0 bases from V and 5 bases from J, leaving 5 bases between.

V gene TRBV11-2 combines with J gene TRBJ2-1; D perhaps matches TRBD2 (6 bases). Trimming stripped 1 base from V and 8 bases from J, with 9 bases between. The CDR3 spans 13 residues. The germline V gene has CDR1 SGHAT and CDR2 FQNNGV. Here the CDR3 reads CASSLGLVYEQFF. In nucleotides, the CDR3 is TGTGCCAGCAGCTTAGGACTAGTCTATGAGCAGTTCTTC.

This chain joins TRBV29-1 and TRBJ2-7; TRBD1 agrees at 9 bases. The CDR3 is 15 amino acids. Germline V gene data show CDR1 as SQVTM and CDR2 as ANQGSEA. In nucleotides, the CDR3 is TGCAGTGTCAGACTCCCACAGGGGGCATTGTACGAGCAGTACTTC. Protein product: CSVRLPQGALYEQYF.

The chain links TRBV30 to TRBJ1-5; D unresolved. The CDR3 consists of 13 residues. Germline lookup yields CDR1 GTSNPN and CDR2 SVGIG (reference sequence). Trimming cost V 1 base and J 4 bases, with 8 bases left between them. In DNA, the CDR3 is TGTGCCTGGAGTGGGAGCACGAATCAGCCCCAGCATTTT. It encodes CAWSGSTNQPQHF.

The CDR3 loop reads CASSGGGYAGELFF. In DNA, the CDR3 is TGTGCCAGCAGCGGTGGGGGGTACGCCGGGGAGCTGTTTTTT. The rearrangement uses TRBV11-2 and TRBJ2-2, with D possibly matching TRBD2 (6 bases). V shed 5 bases and J shed 6 bases, with 13 bases lying between them. The CDR3 length is 14 residues. Germline V gives CDR1 SGHAT, CDR2 FQNNGV.

This chain joins TRBV5-6 and TRBJ2-7; 9 bases agree with TRBD1. The CDR3 consists of 16 residues. CDR1 SGHDT and CDR2 YYEEEE come from the germline V gene. Trimming took 4 bases from V and 0 from J; bases not matched to a gene: 8. The CDR3 loop is CASSVQTGGISYEQYF. CDR3 coding DNA: TGTGCCAGCAGCGTCCAGACAGGGGGAATCTCCTACGAGCAGTACTTC.

The CDR3 loop reads CASSYQTGPYEQYF. CDR3 in DNA: TGTGCCAGCAGTTATCAGACAGGACCCTACGAGCAGTACTTC. V is TRBV27 and J is TRBJ2-7; weak D call: TRBD1 (6 bases). The CDR3 has 14 residues. V was cut by 4 bases and J by 2 bases, with 12 bases left in between. Germline CDR1 reads MNHEY; CDR2 reads SMNVEV (reference sequence).

The V gene is TRBV4-3, the J gene TRBJ1-4; TRBD1 might be the D (5 bases). The germline gives CDR1 LGHNA, CDR2 YSLEER. The CDR3 is 15 residues long. Trimming shortened V by 0 bases and J by 6 bases, and 11 bases separated the two germline ends. For the CDR3, the DNA is TGCGCCAGCAGCCAAGAGGGGCGGTCGGATGAAAAACTGTTTTTT. Encoded protein: CASSQEGRSDEKLFF.

V is TRBV5-6 and J is TRBJ2-7; 10 nucleotides agree with TRBD2. The CDR3 loop spans 16 amino acids. Germline CDR1 SGHDT, CDR2 YYEEEE. Unmatched junction bases numbered 11, after V lost 6 bases and J lost 2 bases. The CDR3 loop is CASTTLGLAGAYEQYF. CDR3 sequence (DNA): TGTGCCAGCACCACCCTGGGTCTAGCGGGAGCCTACGAGCAGTACTTC.

V usage is TRBV27 and J usage is TRBJ2-2; 8 positions agree with TRBD2. This CDR3 spans 15 amino acids. The V gene's germline CDR1 is MNHEY and CDR2 SMNVEV (reference sequence). The J segment lost 5 bases and the V segment lost 7 bases, leaving 9 bases of the junction unmatched. The CDR3, as DNA: TGTGCCAGCAATTATAACCCTAGCGGGACCGGGGAGCTGTTTTTT. This sequence encodes CASNYNPSGTGELFF.

The V gene is TRBV6-5, the J gene TRBJ2-3; maybe TRBD1 (5 bases). V was pared by 7 bases and J by 4 bases, with 18 bases between. The germline V gene encodes CDR1 MNHEY and CDR2 SVGAGI. This CDR3 has 15 amino acids. This chain's CDR3 is CASNQMGAGSDTQYF. The CDR3 DNA sequence: TGTGCCAGCAACCAAATGGGCGCAGGGTCAGATACGCAGTATTTT.

The chain recombines TRBV4-2 with TRBJ2-3; no clear D. Germline-derived CDR1 and CDR2 are LGHNA and YNFKEQ. CDR3 size: 14 residues. V gave up 0 bases and J gave up 2 bases, with 6 bases separating them. The CDR3 sequence: CASSQDTSTDTQYF. Written as DNA, the CDR3 is TGTGCCAGCAGCCAAGACACTTCCACAGATACGCAGTATTTT.